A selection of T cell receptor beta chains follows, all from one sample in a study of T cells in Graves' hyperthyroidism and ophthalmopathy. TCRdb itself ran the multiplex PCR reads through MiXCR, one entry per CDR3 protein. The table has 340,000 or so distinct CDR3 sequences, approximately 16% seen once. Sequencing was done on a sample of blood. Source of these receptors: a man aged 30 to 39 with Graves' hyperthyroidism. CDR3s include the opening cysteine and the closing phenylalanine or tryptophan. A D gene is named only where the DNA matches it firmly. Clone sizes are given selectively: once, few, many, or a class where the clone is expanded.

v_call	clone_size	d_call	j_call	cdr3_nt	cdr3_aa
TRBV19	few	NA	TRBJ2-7	TGTGCCAGTAATGAGGGGACCGGGGAGCAGTACTTC	CASNEGTGEQYF
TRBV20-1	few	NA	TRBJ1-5	TGCAGTAGCGGCAGCAGCAATCAGCCCCAGCATTTT	CSSGSSNQPQHF
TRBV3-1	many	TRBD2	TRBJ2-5	TGTGCCAGCAGCCAGGGGTTTAGCGGGGTGGAGACCCAGTACTTC	CASSQGFSGVETQYF
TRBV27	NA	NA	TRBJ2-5	TGTGCCAGCGGAACTAGCAAAGAGACCCAGTACTTC	CASGTSKETQYF
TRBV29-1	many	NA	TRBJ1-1	TGCAGCGTCAGCGGGCTCACGGCTGAAGCTTTCTTT	CSVSGLTAEAFF
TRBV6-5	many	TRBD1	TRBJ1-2	TGTGCCAGCAGTTACTCGAAGCAGGGGGATGGCTACACCTTC	CASSYSKQGDGYTF
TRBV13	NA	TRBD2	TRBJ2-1	TGTGCCAGCAGCTTAGAAGGGACTAGCGGGAGAATTGAGCAGTTCTTC	CASSLEGTSGRIEQFF
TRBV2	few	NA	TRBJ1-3	TGTGCCAGCAGTGATGTGGGGGCCTCTGGAAACACCATATATTTT	CASSDVGASGNTIYF
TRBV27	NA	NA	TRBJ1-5	TGTGCCAGCAGCGACAGCGGCAATCAGCCCCAGCATTTT	CASSDSGNQPQHF
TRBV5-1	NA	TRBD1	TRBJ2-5	TGCGCCAGCAGCTTGGCCCCGAGACAGGGGTTGGGGGAGACCCTGTACTTC	CASSLAPRQGLGETLYF
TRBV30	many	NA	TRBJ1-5	TGTGCCTGGACCCATGGGGGGTCAGGGCAGCCCCAGCATTTT	CAWTHGGSGQPQHF
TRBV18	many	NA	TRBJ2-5	TGTGCCAGCTCACCACCCCTGGACAGCCAAGAGACCCAGTACTTC	CASSPPLDSQETQYF
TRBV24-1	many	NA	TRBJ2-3	TGTGCCACCAGTGATTCTGAGGAGATATGGGAAGATACGCAGTATTTT	CATSDSEEIWEDTQYF
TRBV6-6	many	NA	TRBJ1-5	TGTGCCAGCAGTTACTCCGGCCCCCAGGGCAATCAGCCCCAGCATTTT	CASSYSGPQGNQPQHF
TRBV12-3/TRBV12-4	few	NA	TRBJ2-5	TGTGCCAGTTCGACCCGACGGGCCCAGTACTTC	CASSTRRAQYF
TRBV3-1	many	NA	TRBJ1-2	TGTGCCAGCAGCCCGGCCCACCGGGGCTATGGCTACACCTTC	CASSPAHRGYGYTF
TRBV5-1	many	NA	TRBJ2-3	TGCGCCAGCAGCTATATCAGGGGAATCACAGATACGCAGTATTTT	CASSYIRGITDTQYF
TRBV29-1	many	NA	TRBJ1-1	TGCAGCGCAACGGAGAACACTGAAGCTTTCTTT	CSATENTEAFF
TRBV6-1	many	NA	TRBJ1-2	TGTGCCAGCAGTCTAGGACATGATGGCTACACCTTC	CASSLGHDGYTF
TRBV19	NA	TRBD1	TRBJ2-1	TGTGCCAGTAGTATAAAAGGGACAGGGAGCGCCTACAATGAGCAGTTCTTC	CASSIKGTGSAYNEQFF
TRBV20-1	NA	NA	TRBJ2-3	TGCAGTGCTAGAGTTCAGCCTAGCACAGATACGCAGTATTTT	CSARVQPSTDTQYF
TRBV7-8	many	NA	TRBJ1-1	TGTGCCAGCAGCCTAAGACAGAAACCAACTGAAGCTTTCTTT	CASSLRQKPTEAFF
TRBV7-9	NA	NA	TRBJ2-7	TGTGCCAGCAGCTTAAAACTAGGCCATAGCGAGCAGTACTTC	CASSLKLGHSEQYF
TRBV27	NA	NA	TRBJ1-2	TGTGCCAGCAGTTACCGGCGGCAGGGGCTAAATGGCTGCACCTTC	CASSYRRQGLNGCTF
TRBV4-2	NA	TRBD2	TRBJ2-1	TGTGCCAGCAGCCAAGTTGTACTAGCGGAGCCCGCCTCCTACAATGAGCAGTTCTTC	CASSQVVLAEPASYNEQFF
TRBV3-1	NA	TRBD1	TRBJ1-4	TGTGCCAGCAGCCAGCGAAAGGACAGGAATGAAAAACTGTTTTTT	CASSQRKDRNEKLFF
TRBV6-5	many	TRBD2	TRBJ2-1	TGTGCCAGCAGTTACTCGCTAGCGGGGGATGAGCAGTTCTTC	CASSYSLAGDEQFF
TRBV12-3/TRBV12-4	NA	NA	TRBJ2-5	TGTGCCAGCAGTCCGCAGATTATTAGGTTGGAGACCCAGTACTTC	CASSPQIIRLETQYF
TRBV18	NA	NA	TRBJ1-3	TGTGCCAGCTCACCAAGTGGATCCTCTGGAAACACCATATATTTT	CASSPSGSSGNTIYF
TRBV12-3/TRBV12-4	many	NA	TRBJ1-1	TGTGCCAGCAGTTTTGGTCCAGATGAAGCTTTCTTT	CASSFGPDEAFF
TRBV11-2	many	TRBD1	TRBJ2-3	TGTGCCAGCAGCACCTGGACCGGGACAGGGTGGACAGATACGCAGTATTTT	CASSTWTGTGWTDTQYF
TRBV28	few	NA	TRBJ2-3	TGTGCCAGCAGTTTATCGACAGTACACACAGATACGCAGTATTTT	CASSLSTVHTDTQYF
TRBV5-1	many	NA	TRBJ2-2	TGTGCCAGCAGCTCCTCAGGCGCGAACACCGGGGAGCTGTTTTTT	CASSSSGANTGELFF
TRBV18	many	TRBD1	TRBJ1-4	TGTGCCAGCTCGGGACAGCTGAATGAAAAACTGTTTTTT	CASSGQLNEKLFF
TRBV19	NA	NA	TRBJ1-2	TGTGCCACGAAAGGAGGGATGAATGGCTACACCTTC	CATKGGMNGYTF
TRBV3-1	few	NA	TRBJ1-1	TGTGCCAGCAGCCAAGTAAAGAACACTGAAGCTTTCTTT	CASSQVKNTEAFF
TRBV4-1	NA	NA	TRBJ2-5	TGCGCCAGCAGCCAAGGGTTAGCGTATGGGACCCAGTACTTC	CASSQGLAYGTQYF
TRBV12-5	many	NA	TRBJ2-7	TGTGCTAGTGGCCCCTCGATGACAGGTTCCGAGCAGTACTTC	CASGPSMTGSEQYF
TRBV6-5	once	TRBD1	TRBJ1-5	TGTGCCAGCAGTTATCAGGGGGATCAGCCCCAGCATTTT	CASSYQGDQPQHF
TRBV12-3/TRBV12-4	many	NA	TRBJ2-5	TGTGCTGACATGTCGGGGGGCGAGGGAGAGACCCAGTACTTC	CADMSGGEGETQYF
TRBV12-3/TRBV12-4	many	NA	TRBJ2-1	TGTGCCAGCAGTCCTAGGGCCGATACCTACAATGAGCAGTTCTTC	CASSPRADTYNEQFF
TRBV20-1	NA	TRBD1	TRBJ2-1	TGCAGTGCTAGTCCGGGACAGGGGGCGTTGAGCTCCTACAATGAGCAGTTCTTC	CSASPGQGALSSYNEQFF
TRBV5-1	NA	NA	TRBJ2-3	TGCGCCAGCAGGGACGGGGGACGGCCAGATACGCAGTATTTT	CASRDGGRPDTQYF
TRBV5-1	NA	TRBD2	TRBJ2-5	TGCGCCAGCAGCTTGAACGGACTAGCGGGAGGGGCCCCGGAGACCCAGTACTTC	CASSLNGLAGGAPETQYF
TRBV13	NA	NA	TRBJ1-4	TGTGCCAGCAGCCTCGCAGGGTCCGAAGAGGTAAAACTGTTTTTT	CASSLAGSEEVKLFF
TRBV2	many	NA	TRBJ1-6	TGTGCCAGCAGCCCAACAGGGAATAATTCACCCCTCCACTTT	CASSPTGNNSPLHF
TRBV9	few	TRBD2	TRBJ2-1	TGTGCCAGCAGCGTAGGGCCGGCTGGATTTCTAGCGGGAGGGAATGAGCAGTTCTTC	CASSVGPAGFLAGGNEQFF
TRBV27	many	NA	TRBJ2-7	TGTGCCAGCAGTTTATACAGGTTTTCTGAGCAGTACTTC	CASSLYRFSEQYF
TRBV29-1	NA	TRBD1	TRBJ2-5	TGCAGCGTTAGGACAGGGGGCGCGGAGACCCAGTACTTC	CSVRTGGAETQYF
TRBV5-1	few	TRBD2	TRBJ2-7	TGCGCCAGCAGCTCGTTGGGCGGGGGGACCCTCTACGAGCAGTACTTC	CASSSLGGGTLYEQYF
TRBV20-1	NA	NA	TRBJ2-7	TGCAGTGCTAGAGATCGGAGACTAGGATACGAGCAGTACTTC	CSARDRRLGYEQYF
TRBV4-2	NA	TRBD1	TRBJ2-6	TGTGCCAGCAGCCAGGGACAGGGGGAGGGCTCTGGGGCCAACGTCCTGACTTTC	CASSQGQGEGSGANVLTF
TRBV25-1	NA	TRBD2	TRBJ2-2	TGTGCCAGCAGTGAAGATCTAGCGGGAGGGCCAGGCTCCGGGGAGCTGTTTTTT	CASSEDLAGGPGSGELFF
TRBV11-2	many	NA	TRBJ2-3	TGTGCCAGCAGCTTAAGGACATGGGCAGATACGCAGTATTTT	CASSLRTWADTQYF
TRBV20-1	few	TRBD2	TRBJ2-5	TGCAGTGCTAGAGTTGGGGGGGCCCAGTACTTC	CSARVGGAQYF
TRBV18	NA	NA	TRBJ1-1	TGTGCCAGCCTAATACTGGGGCGTGACACTGAAGCTTTCTTT	CASLILGRDTEAFF
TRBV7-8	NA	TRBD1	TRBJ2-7	TGTGCCAGCAGCTTAGTTGGGGGACAGGACACTGAGCAGTACTTC	CASSLVGGQDTEQYF
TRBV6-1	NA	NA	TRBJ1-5	TGTGCCAGCAGCCAACCCCTTCTCCTTCAGCCCCAGCATTTT	CASSQPLLLQPQHF